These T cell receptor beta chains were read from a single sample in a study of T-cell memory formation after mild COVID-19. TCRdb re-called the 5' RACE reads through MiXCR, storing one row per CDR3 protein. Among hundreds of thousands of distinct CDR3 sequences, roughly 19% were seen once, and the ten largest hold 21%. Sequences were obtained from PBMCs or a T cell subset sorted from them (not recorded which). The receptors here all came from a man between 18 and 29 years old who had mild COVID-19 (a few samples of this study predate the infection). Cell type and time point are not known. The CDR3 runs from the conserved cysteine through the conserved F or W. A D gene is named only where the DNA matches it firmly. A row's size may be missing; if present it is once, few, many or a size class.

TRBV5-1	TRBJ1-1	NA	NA	TGCGCCAGCAAGGGGGACCCAAACAAGAACACTGAAGCTTTCTTT	CASKGDPNKNTEAFF
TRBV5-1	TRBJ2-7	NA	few	TGCGCCAGCAGCTTGCCCAGGGGTCCTGGTTACTCCTACGAGCAGTACTTC	CASSLPRGPGYSYEQYF
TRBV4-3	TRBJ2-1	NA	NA	TGCGCCAGCAGCCAAGAATGGGCGTGCGGCCCGGTAAATGAGCAGTTCTTC	CASSQEWACGPVNEQFF
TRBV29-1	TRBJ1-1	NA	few	TGCAGCGCTCGGGAACTCATGAACACTGAAGCTTTCTTT	CSARELMNTEAFF
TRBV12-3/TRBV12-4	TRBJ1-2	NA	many	TGTGCCAGCAGTTTAGGGCCTAACTATGGCTACACCTTC	CASSLGPNYGYTF
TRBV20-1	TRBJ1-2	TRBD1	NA	TGCAGTGCTAAATCAGGGGGCGGAGGGGCCTATGGCTACACCTTC	CSAKSGGGGAYGYTF
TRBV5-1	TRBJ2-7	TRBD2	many	TGCGCCAGCAGCTTCGGTAGCGGGGGGACCTACGAGCAGTACTTC	CASSFGSGGTYEQYF
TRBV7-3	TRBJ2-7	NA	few	TGTGCCAGCAGGTCCGGGGGCTCCTACGAGCAGTACTTC	CASRSGGSYEQYF
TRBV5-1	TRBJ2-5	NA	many	TGCGCCAGCAGCCCGGGGGTTTCGTGGGGCCTCACCGGAGAGACCCAGTACTTC	CASSPGVSWGLTGETQYF
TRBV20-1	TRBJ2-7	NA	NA	TGCAGTGCTCCACCCCCCCGGGCCCCTCACGAGCAGTACTTC	CSAPPPRAPHEQYF
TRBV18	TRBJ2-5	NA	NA	TGTGCCAGCTCACCACGGCGGGCACAAGAGACCCAGTACTTC	CASSPRRAQETQYF
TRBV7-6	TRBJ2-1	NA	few	TGTGCCAGCAGCGACAGGCCACTCGCTCCCAATGAGCAGTTCTTC	CASSDRPLAPNEQFF
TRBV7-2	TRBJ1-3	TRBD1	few	TGTGCCAGCAGCTTGGGGGCGCCCTTAGGGGGCCGGGGATCTGGAAACACCATATATTTT	CASSLGAPLGGRGSGNTIYF
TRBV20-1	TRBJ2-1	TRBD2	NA	TGCAGTGGAGTGACCGGGACTAGCTCCTACAATGAGCAGTTCTTC	CSGVTGTSSYNEQFF
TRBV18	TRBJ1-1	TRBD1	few	TGTGCCAGCTCACAACCGGGACAGGGCTCTGAAGCTTTCTTT	CASSQPGQGSEAFF
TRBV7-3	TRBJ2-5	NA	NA	TGTGCCAGCAGCTTAAGGTCGGGACCAGCAGAGACCCAGTACTTC	CASSLRSGPAETQYF
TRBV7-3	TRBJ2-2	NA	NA	TGTGCCAGCACCCTTGGAATGGGTGGTGCCACCGGGGAGCTGTTTTTT	CASTLGMGGATGELFF
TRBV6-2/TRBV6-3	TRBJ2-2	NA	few	TGTGCCAGCAGTCGGGACCGCGGGGAGCTGTTTTTT	CASSRDRGELFF
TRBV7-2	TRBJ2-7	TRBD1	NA	TGTGCCAGCAGCGATTCCGGGACAGGGATAGGCGAGCAGTACTTC	CASSDSGTGIGEQYF
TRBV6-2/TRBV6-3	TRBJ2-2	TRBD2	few	TGTGCCAGCAGTTTTAGCGGGGGGGCGAAGACCGGGGAGCTGTTTTTT	CASSFSGGAKTGELFF
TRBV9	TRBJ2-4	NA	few	TGTGCCAGCAGCCCCTCGGGTACAGCTTCACTAGCCAAAAACATTCAGTACTTC	CASSPSGTASLAKNIQYF
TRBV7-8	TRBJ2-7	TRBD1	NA	TGTGCCAGCAGCTTAGCCCCGGGACAGGGGCCCTACGAGCAGTACTTC	CASSLAPGQGPYEQYF
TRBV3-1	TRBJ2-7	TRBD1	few	TGTGCCAGCAGGCCAGGGGGCCAGTACGAGCAGTACTTC	CASRPGGQYEQYF
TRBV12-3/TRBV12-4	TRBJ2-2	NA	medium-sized	TGTGCCAGCAGCCAGGGAACCGGGGAGCTGTTTTTT	CASSQGTGELFF
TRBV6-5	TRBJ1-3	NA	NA	TGTGCCAGCAGTTCCCACTCTCGGGAGGCTGGAAACACCATATATTTT	CASSSHSREAGNTIYF
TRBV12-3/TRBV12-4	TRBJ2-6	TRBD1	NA	TGTGCCAGCAGGCCCAAGACAGGGGCGCCTGGGGCCAACGTCCTGACTTTC	CASRPKTGAPGANVLTF
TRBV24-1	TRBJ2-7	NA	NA	TGTGCCACAGGCAACAGGGCTGCAGGAGCCTACGAGCAGTACTTC	CATGNRAAGAYEQYF
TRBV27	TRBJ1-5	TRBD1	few	TGTGCCAGCAGTTCAGGGGGCAACAATCAGCCCCAGCATTTT	CASSSGGNNQPQHF
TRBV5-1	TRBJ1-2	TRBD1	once	TGCGCCAGCAGCTTCCGGGACAGGGATGGCTACACCTTC	CASSFRDRDGYTF
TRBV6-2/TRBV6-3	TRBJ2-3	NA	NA	TGTGCCAGCAGTAGACTCCGGACGACAGATACGCAGTATTTT	CASSRLRTTDTQYF
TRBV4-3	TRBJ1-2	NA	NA	TGCGCCAGCAGCCAAGTCTCTAGCCAAATGTGGGGCTACACCTTC	CASSQVSSQMWGYTF
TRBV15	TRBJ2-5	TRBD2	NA	TGTGCCACCAGCAGAGGACTAGCGGGGACCCAGTACTTC	CATSRGLAGTQYF
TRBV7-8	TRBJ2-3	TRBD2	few	TGTGCCAGCAGCTTTAAGACTAGCGGGGCCACAGATACGCAGTATTTT	CASSFKTSGATDTQYF
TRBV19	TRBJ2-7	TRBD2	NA	TGTGCCAGTAATAAAGGGCCTAGCGGGGACGAGCAGTACTTC	CASNKGPSGDEQYF
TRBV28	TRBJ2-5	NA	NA	TGTGCCAGCAGTTTAGACCCGGCGGCTATAGAGACCCAGTACTTC	CASSLDPAAIETQYF
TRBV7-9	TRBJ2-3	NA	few	TGTGCCAGCAGCCCCTATTTCGGGGGCACAGATACGCAGTATTTT	CASSPYFGGTDTQYF
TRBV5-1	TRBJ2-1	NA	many	TGCGCCAGCAGCTTCTCCTCTACCCCGGTCGGGGGTGAGCAGTTCTTC	CASSFSSTPVGGEQFF
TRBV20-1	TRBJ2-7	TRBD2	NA	TGCAGTGCTAGATCTCGGACTAGCGGGGCGGTGTACGAGCAGTACTTC	CSARSRTSGAVYEQYF
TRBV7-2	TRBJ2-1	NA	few	TGTGCCAGCAGCTCCTACGGACCTTACAATGAGCAGTTCTTC	CASSSYGPYNEQFF
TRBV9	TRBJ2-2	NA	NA	TGTGCCAGCAGCGTAGGTGTCAGGGGGAACACCGGGGAGCTGTTTTTT	CASSVGVRGNTGELFF